Each of the 29 T cell receptor beta chains below was sequenced from the same sample in a study of blood T cell repertoires in COVID-19. Using immunoSEQ multiplex PCR, the repertoire was profiled, and TCRdb retains in-frame clones only, with some absent. The sample has 350,000 or so clones, approximately 89% seen once. Sequencing was carried out using peripheral blood. These receptors originate from a woman aged 55-70 years with COVID-19, enrolled during active disease.

V is TRBV9 and J is TRBJ1-1; D is ambiguous. V lost 3 bases and J 6 bases, leaving 12 bases between the germline ends. The CDR3 length is 13 residues. Germline CDR1 reads SGDLS; CDR2 reads YYNGEE. The CDR3 here is CASSATMQAEAFF. The CDR3 DNA reads as TGTGCCAGCAGCGCCACCATGCAGGCTGAAGCTTTCTTT. Full variable domain (missing parts from reference TRBV9 and TRBJ1-1): DSGVTQTPKHLITATGQRVTLRCSPRSGDLSVYWYQQSLDQGLQFLIQYYNGEERAKGNILERFSAQQFPDLHSELNLSSLELGDSALYFCASSATMQAEAFFGQGTRLTVV.

This chain connects TRBV11-2 to TRBJ2-2, with D unclear. V dropped 6 bases and J dropped 0 bases, with 8 bases sitting between them. Germline V gene sequence: CDR1 SGHAT, CDR2 FQNNGV. The CDR3 is made up of 14 amino acids. CDR3 in amino acids: CASRAVTNTGELFF. The CDR3 bases are TGTGCCAGCAGAGCTGTAACGAACACCGGGGAGCTGTTTTTT.

This chain uses TRBV7-3 with TRBJ2-5; 12 nucleotides match TRBD2. With V trimmed by 1 base and J by 12 bases, 6 bases remained unmatched. CDR1 and CDR2 (germline): SGHTA, FQGTGA. This CDR3 contains 14 residues. CDR3 in amino acids: CASSLSPSGGAKYF. The CDR3 bases are TGTGCCAGCAGCTTAAGTCCTAGCGGGGGGGCCAAGTACTTC.

The chain uses TRBV12-5 and TRBJ1-1; 7 bases match TRBD1. V trimming: 3 bases; J trimming: 0 bases; junction bases outside the gene matches: 10. The CDR3 totals 17 residues. Per the germline V gene, CDR1 is LGHNT and CDR2 is FRNRAP. In DNA, the CDR3 is TGTGCTAGTGGTTTCGGGACAGAAGGACCCATGAACACTGAAGCTTTCTTT. Translated: CASGFGTEGPMNTEAFF.

The genes are TRBV13 and TRBJ1-3, with a possible D match to TRBD1 (6 bases). The CDR3 is made up of 16 amino acids. Germline V gene data show CDR1 as PRHDT and CDR2 as FYEKMQ (reference sequence). V was clipped by 8 bases and J by 0 bases, with 17 bases between them. For the CDR3, the DNA is TGTGCCAGCGTGGCCTGGGGGGGGCCCTCTGGAAACACCATATATTTT. It translates to CASVAWGGPSGNTIYF.

The chain carries TRBV7-2 and TRBJ1-2, with TRBD1 as a possible D gene (5 bases). Trimming removed 5 bases at V and 0 bases at J, with 7 bases between. This CDR3 contains 13 residues. From germline, CDR1 is SGHTA and CDR2 FQGNSA. CDR3 loop: CASSHRSNYGYTF. Written as DNA, the CDR3 is TGTGCCAGCAGCCACAGGTCTAACTATGGCTACACCTTC.

The rearrangement joins TRBV27 to TRBJ1-1, with TRBD1 identical over 8 bases. The CDR3 is 16 amino acids. Trimming took 5 bases from V and 4 from J; bases not matched to a gene: 12. From germline, CDR1 is MNHEY and CDR2 SMNVEV (reference sequence). The CDR3 protein is CASSPWTGKSGTEAFF. The CDR3 nucleotides read TGTGCCAGCAGTCCCTGGACAGGGAAGTCGGGCACTGAAGCTTTCTTT.

The V and J genes are TRBV5-6 and TRBJ2-2, with 10 bases fitting TRBD2. The CDR3 spans 19 residues. The germline CDR1 and CDR2 sequences are SGHDT and YYEEEE. The V gene end was trimmed by 4 bases and the J gene end by 3 bases; junction bases not matched to a gene: 15. Here the CDR3 reads CASSPGGLAGATYTGELFF. The CDR3 nucleotides are TGTGCCAGCAGCCCAGGCGGGCTAGCGGGGGCCACTTACACCGGGGAGCTGTTTTTT.

This chain links TRBV3-1 (or the pseudogene TRBV3-2) with TRBJ1-2; 8 bases agree with TRBD1. Unmatched junction bases numbered 8, after V lost 1 base and J lost 7 bases. The germline CDR1 and CDR2 sequences are LGHDT and YNNKEL (reference sequence). This CDR3 comprises 15 residues. CDR3 bases: TGTGCCAGCAGCCAAGTCGGACAGGGAGAGGTTGGCTACACCTTC. Its translation is CASSQVGQGEVGYTF.

This chain links TRBV19 with TRBJ2-5, with D possibly TRBD1 on 6 matching bases. CDR3 size: 13 residues. Trimming left V 6 bases short and J 4 bases short, with 12 bases between. Looked up from germline, CDR1 is LNHDA and CDR2 is SQIVND (reference sequence). CDR3 residues: CASSNQGRETQYF. CDR3 coding DNA: TGTGCCAGTAGCAATCAGGGGCGAGAGACCCAGTACTTC.

The rearrangement uses TRBV19 and TRBJ2-5; 9 bases line up with TRBD1. Germline CDR1 LNHDA, CDR2 SQIVND (reference sequence). Trimming at V came to 3 bases and at J to 5 bases, leaving 4 bases not matched to a gene. This CDR3 has 14 amino acids. The CDR3 spells CASSITGGFETQYF. In nucleotides, the CDR3 is TGTGCCAGTAGTATTACAGGGGGCTTCGAGACCCAGTACTTC.

This CDR3 reads CASSHGRGLRTEAFF. CDR3 bases: TGTGCCAGCAGCCACGGTAGGGGGCTGAGGACTGAAGCTTTCTTT. The V and J genes are TRBV7-9 and TRBJ1-1, with 7 bases lining up with TRBD1. There are 15 residues in the CDR3. Germline loops: CDR1 SEHNR, CDR2 FQNEAQ (reference sequence). After removal of 5 bases from V and 5 bases from J, the junction contained 11 bases not matched to a gene.

The chain employs TRBV5-1 and TRBJ1-3; no definite D call. This CDR3 comprises 17 residues. CDR1 SGHRS and CDR2 YFSETQ come from the germline V gene. The ends were cut back, 0 bases at V and 1 base at J, with 14 bases in the middle. In DNA, the CDR3 is TGCGCCAGCAGCTTGGGTGGAGGCCGACCGTCTGGAAACACCATATATTTT. Translated, it gives CASSLGGGRPSGNTIYF. Complete variable domain (other parts from reference TRBV5-1 and TRBJ1-3): KAGVTQTPRYLIKTRGQQVTLSCSPISGHRSVSWYQQTPGQGLQFLFEYFSETQRNKGNFPGRFSGRQFSNSRSEMNVSTLELGDSALYLCASSLGGGRPSGNTIYFGEGSWLTVV.

The chain links TRBV6-6 to TRBJ1-5; D gene ambiguous. Trimming took off 7 bases at V and 1 base at J, with 17 bases between the two ends. There are 16 residues in the CDR3. CDR1 MNHNY and CDR2 SVGAGI come from the germline V gene (reference sequence). The DNA for the CDR3 is TGTGCCAGCATAGCAAGGTCAGCGGGCAGCAATCAGCCCCAGCATTTT. Its translation is CASIARSAGSNQPQHF.

The V call is TRBV6-5, the J call TRBJ2-7, with TRBD2 as a possible D gene (5 bases). Per germline, CDR1 MNHEY and CDR2 SVGAGI. The CDR3 is made up of 13 amino acids. The V and J ends lost 6 bases and 7 bases respectively, with 16 bases between them. In nucleotides, the CDR3 is TGTGCCAGCAGCCGGAGCGGCGGGCGGGAGCAGTACTTC. As protein: CASSRSGGREQYF.

The chain carries TRBV6-6 and TRBJ1-3; 7 nucleotides match TRBD1. V shed 6 bases, J shed 4 bases, and the junction held 6 bases outside the gene matches. Germline CDR1 is MNHNY and CDR2 is SVGAGI (reference sequence). The CDR3 has 14 residues. DNA of the CDR3: TGTGCCAGCAGCTCGGGACAGCCCGGAAACACCATATATTTT. Amino acids: CASSSGQPGNTIYF.

The chain joins TRBV2 to TRBJ1-2; 10 bases map to TRBD1. The CDR3 consists of 14 residues. Germline CDR1 is SNHLY and CDR2 is FYNNEI. Trimming took 6 bases from V and 5 from J; bases not matched to a gene: 6. This CDR3 reads CASSLDRGRYGYTF. CDR3 nucleotides: TGTGCCAGCAGCCTAGACAGGGGGCGTTATGGCTACACCTTC. Based on the CDR3 plus reference TRBV2 and TRBJ1-2, the full variable domain is EPEVTQTPSHQVTQMGQEVILRCVPISNHLYFYWYRQILGQKVEFLVSFYNNEISEKSEIFDDQFSVERPDGSNFTLKIRSTKLEDSAMYFCASSLDRGRYGYTFGSGTRLTVV.

Points on this clone: Other DNA sequences in the sample encode the same CDR3. The V and J genes are TRBV18 and TRBJ2-2, with 7 bases that match TRBD2. CDR1 and CDR2 from the germline V gene are KGHSH and LQKENI. J was trimmed by 4 bases and V by 3 bases; bases with no gene match: 2. The CDR3 sequence is 14 residues long. This CDR3 is CASSPGGGTGELFF. The CDR3 DNA reads TGTGCCAGCTCACCCGGCGGGGGCACCGGGGAGCTGTTTTTT. Complete variable domain (other parts from reference TRBV18 and TRBJ2-2): NAGVMQNPRHLVRRRGQEARLRCSPMKGHSHVYWYRQLPEEGLKFMVYLQKENIIDESGMPKERFSAEFPKEGPSILRIQQVVRGDSAAYFCASSPGGGTGELFFGEGSRLTVL.

V usage is TRBV5-5 and J usage is TRBJ1-4, with 8 bases aligning to TRBD1. CDR1 and CDR2 from the germline V gene are SGHKS and YYEKEE (reference sequence). This CDR3 spans 15 amino acids. With 0 bases clipped from V and 7 bases from J, the junction kept 5 bases outside the gene matches. CDR3 in amino acids: CASSLGTGSVEKLFF. CDR3 coding DNA: TGTGCCAGCAGCTTGGGGACAGGGAGTGTTGAAAAACTGTTTTTT.

In this sample, this clone turned up once. V gene TRBV5-1 combines with J gene TRBJ2-7; D is perhaps TRBD1 (7 bases). The ends were cut back, 3 bases at V and 5 bases at J, with 18 bases in the middle. Germline V gene lookup returns CDR1 SGHRS and CDR2 YFSETQ. The CDR3 loop spans 15 amino acids. The CDR3, as DNA: TGCGCCAGCAGCTGGGACTTGACAGGGAAAAACGAGCAGTACTTC. Translation: CASSWDLTGKNEQYF.

The genes are TRBV9 and TRBJ2-5; 7 bases fit TRBD2. The CDR3 spans 16 residues. The ends lost 0 bases at V and 1 base at J; junction bases unmatched: 6. The germline gives CDR1 SGDLS, CDR2 YYNGEE. The CDR3 loop reads CASSVGGGGTQETQYF. In nucleotides, the CDR3 is TGTGCCAGCAGCGTAGGAGGCGGGGGTACCCAAGAGACCCAGTACTTC.

This chain uses TRBV9 with TRBJ1-1; TRBD1 is a possible D gene (6 bases). The CDR3 consists of 13 residues. Per the germline V gene, CDR1 is SGDLS and CDR2 is YYNGEE. The V and J ends lost 5 bases and 3 bases respectively, with 11 bases between them. The CDR3 region is CASSAGQYTEAFF. DNA for the CDR3: TGTGCCAGCAGTGCCGGACAGTACACTGAAGCTTTCTTT.

The J gene is TRBJ1-6, the V gene TRBV25-1, with D maybe TRBD1 (6 bases). CDR1 and CDR2 from the germline V gene are MGHDK and SYGVNS. This CDR3 is built from 15 residues. Trimming left V 4 bases short and J 10 bases short, with 17 bases between. The CDR3 loop is CASSGFTGKESPLHF. CDR3 in DNA: TGTGCCAGCAGTGGTTTTACAGGGAAGGAATCACCCCTCCACTTT.

This clone was detected once. CDR3 sequence reads: CASSLAGGASYEQYF. CDR3 in DNA: TGTGCCAGCAGCTTAGCGGGCGGGGCCTCCTACGAGCAGTACTTC. The J gene is TRBJ2-7, the V gene TRBV7-8; D possibly corresponds to TRBD2 (6 bases). V was shortened by 0 bases and J by 0 bases, with 9 bases between the two germline ends. Per germline, CDR1 SGHVS and CDR2 FQNEAQ. The CDR3 sequence is 15 residues long. The full variable domain, completed using reference TRBV7-8 and TRBJ2-7, is GAGVSQSPRYKVAKRGQDVALRCDPISGHVSLFWYQQALGQGPEFLTYFQNEAQLDKSGLPSDRFFAERPEGSVSTLKIQRTQQEDSAVYLCASSLAGGASYEQYFGPGTRLTVT.

J is TRBJ2-7 and V is TRBV7-2, with 7 bases that match TRBD1. The CDR3 is made up of 15 amino acids. Germline values: CDR1 SGHTA, CDR2 FQGNSA. The J segment lost 4 bases and the V segment lost 1 base, leaving 7 bases of the junction unmatched. This chain's CDR3 is CASSLGAGGGYEQYF. The CDR3 DNA follows: TGTGCCAGCAGCTTAGGGGCAGGGGGTGGTTACGAGCAGTACTTC.

This chain joins TRBV7-2 and TRBJ1-2; D perhaps matches TRBD1 (5 bases). CDR1 is SGHTA and CDR2 is FQGNSA in the germline V gene. Deletions cut 5 bases from V and 8 bases from J, with 15 bases between. The CDR3 is 13 amino acids. CDR3 loop: CASSPDMSGGYTF. The CDR3 DNA reads as TGTGCCAGCAGCCCGGACATGTCTGGCGGCTACACCTTC.

This clone was detected only once. This sequence joins TRBV14 and TRBJ1-2, with D maybe TRBD1 (5 bases). The CDR3 is 12 amino acids. V gave up 4 bases and J gave up 7 bases, with 10 bases separating them. Germline loops: CDR1 SGHDN, CDR2 FVKESK. CDR3 sequence reads: CASSPTVFGYTF. The CDR3 DNA sequence: TGTGCCAGCAGCCCGACAGTTTTTGGCTACACCTTC.

V is TRBV3-1 (or the pseudogene TRBV3-2) and J is TRBJ1-6; D is undetermined. V gave up 4 bases and J gave up 8 bases, with 6 bases separating them. CDR1 is LGHDT, CDR2 YNNKEL, per germline (reference sequence). This CDR3 comprises 12 residues. CDR3 nucleotide sequence: TGTGCCAGCAGCCGTACTGATTCACCCCTCCACTTT. Translated, it gives CASSRTDSPLHF.

To note about this clone: Other DNA sequences in this sample translate to the same CDR3. The chain uses TRBV5-1 and TRBJ1-1; perhaps TRBD1 as D (5 bases). CDR3 length equals 12 residues. Trimming stripped 5 bases from V and 2 bases from J, with 7 bases between. The germline V gene has CDR1 SGHRS and CDR2 YFSETQ. This CDR3 is CASSQGNTEAFF. CDR3 coding DNA: TGCGCCAGCAGTCAGGGAAACACTGAAGCTTTCTTT.